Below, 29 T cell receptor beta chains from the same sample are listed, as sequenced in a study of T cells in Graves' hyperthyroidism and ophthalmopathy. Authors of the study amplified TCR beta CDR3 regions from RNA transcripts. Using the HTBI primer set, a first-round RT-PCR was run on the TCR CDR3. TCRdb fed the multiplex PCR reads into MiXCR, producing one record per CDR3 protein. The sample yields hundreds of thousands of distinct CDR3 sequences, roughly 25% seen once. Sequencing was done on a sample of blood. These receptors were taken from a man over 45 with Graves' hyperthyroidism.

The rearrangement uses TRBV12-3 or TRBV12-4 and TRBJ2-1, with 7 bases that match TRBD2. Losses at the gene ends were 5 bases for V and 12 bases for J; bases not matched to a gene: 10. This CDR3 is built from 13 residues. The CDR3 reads CASSELAALGQFF. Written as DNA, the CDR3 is TGTGCCAGCAGTGAGCTAGCGGCGCTGGGGCAGTTCTTC.

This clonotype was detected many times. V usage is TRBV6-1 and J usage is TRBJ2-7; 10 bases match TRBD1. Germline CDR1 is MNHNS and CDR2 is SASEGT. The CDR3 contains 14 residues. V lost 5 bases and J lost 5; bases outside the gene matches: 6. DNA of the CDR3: TGTGCCAGCAGTCGCCCGGGACAGGGGAACGAGCAGTACTTC. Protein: CASSRPGQGNEQYF.

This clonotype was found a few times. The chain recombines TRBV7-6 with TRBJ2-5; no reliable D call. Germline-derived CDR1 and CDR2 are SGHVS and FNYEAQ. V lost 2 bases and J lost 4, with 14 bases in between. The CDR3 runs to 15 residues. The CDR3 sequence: CASSLYSDKGETQYF. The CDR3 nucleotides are TGTGCCAGCAGCTTATATTCAGACAAGGGAGAGACCCAGTACTTC.

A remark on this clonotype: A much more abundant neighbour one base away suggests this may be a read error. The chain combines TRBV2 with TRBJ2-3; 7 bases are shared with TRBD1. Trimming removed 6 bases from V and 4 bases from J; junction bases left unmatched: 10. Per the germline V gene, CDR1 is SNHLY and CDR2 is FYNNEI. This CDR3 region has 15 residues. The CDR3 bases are TGTGCCAGCAGAGTGACAGGGTCACTTCCAGATACGCAGTATTTT. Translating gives CASRVTGSLPDTQYF.

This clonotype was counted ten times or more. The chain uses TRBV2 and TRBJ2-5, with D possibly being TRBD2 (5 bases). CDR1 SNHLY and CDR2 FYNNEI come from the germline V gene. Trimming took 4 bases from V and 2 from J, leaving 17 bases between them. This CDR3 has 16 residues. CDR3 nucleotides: TGTGCCAGCAGTGGAGCGGAGAGAACGCTACAAGAGACCCAGTACTTC. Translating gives CASSGAERTLQETQYF. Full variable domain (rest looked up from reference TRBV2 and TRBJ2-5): EPEVTQTPSHQVTQMGQEVILRCVPISNHLYFYWYRQILGQKVEFLVSFYNNEISEKSEIFDDQFSVERPDGSNFTLKIRSTKLEDSAMYFCASSGAERTLQETQYFGPGTRLLVL.

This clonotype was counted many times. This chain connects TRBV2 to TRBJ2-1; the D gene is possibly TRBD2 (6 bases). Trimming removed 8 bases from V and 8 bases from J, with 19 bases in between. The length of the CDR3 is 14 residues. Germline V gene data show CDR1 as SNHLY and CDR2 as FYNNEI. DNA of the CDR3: TGTGCCAGCCGGGTGGAGGGGTCCTTGGATGAGCAGTTCTTC. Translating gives CASRVEGSLDEQFF.

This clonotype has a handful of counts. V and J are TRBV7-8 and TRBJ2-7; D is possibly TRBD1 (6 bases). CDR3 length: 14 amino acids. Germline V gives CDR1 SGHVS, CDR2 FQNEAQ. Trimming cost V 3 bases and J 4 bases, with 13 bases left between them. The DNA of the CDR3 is TGTGCCAGCAGCTTCCAGGGGAAAATTTACGAGCAGTACTTC. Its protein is CASSFQGKIYEQYF.

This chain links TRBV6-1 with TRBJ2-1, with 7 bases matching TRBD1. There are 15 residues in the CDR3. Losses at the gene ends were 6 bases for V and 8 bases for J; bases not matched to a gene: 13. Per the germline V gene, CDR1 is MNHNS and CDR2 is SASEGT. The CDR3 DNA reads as TGTGCCAGCAGGGCCGCCGACAGGGTTGCCTATGAGCAGTTCTTC. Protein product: CASRAADRVAYEQFF.

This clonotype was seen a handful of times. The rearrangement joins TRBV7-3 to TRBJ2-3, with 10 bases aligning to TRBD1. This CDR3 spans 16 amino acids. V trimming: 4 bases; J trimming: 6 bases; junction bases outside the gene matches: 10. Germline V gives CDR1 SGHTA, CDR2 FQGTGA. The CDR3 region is CASSSRGTGAGDTQYF. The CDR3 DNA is TGTGCCAGCAGCTCTCGAGGGACAGGGGCCGGGGATACGCAGTATTTT.

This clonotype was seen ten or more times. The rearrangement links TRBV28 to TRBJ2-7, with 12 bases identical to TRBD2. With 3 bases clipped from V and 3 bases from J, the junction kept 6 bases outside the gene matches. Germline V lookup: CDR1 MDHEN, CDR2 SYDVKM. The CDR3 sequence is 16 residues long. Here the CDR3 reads CASSFRPSGRVYEQYF. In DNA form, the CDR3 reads TGTGCCAGCAGTTTTAGGCCTAGCGGGAGGGTCTACGAGCAGTACTTC.

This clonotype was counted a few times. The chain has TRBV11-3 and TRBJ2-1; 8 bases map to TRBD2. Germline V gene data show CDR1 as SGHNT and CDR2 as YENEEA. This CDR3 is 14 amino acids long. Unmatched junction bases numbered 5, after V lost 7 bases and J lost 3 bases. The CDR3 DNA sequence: TGTGCCAGCACCCCCGGGGGGGTCTACAATGAGCAGTTCTTC. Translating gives CASTPGGVYNEQFF. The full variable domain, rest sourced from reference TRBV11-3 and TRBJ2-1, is EAGVVQSPRYKIIEKKQPVAFWCNPISGHNTLYWYLQNLGQGPELLIRYENEEAVDDSQLPKDRFSAERLKGVDSTLKIQPAELGDSAVYLCASTPGGVYNEQFFGPGTRLTVL.

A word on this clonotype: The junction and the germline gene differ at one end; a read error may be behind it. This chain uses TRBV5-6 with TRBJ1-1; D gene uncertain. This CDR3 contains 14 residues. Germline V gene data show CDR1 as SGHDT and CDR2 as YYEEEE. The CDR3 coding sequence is TGTGCCAGCAGCTTGATGGGAGGGAACGCTGAAGCTTTCTTT. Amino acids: CASSLMGGNAEAFF.

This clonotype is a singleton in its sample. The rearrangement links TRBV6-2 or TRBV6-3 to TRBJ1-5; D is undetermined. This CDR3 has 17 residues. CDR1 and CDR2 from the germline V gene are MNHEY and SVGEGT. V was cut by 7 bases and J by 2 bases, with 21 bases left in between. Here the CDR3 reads CASTPMTDLNGNQPQHF. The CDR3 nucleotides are TGTGCCAGCACGCCTATGACGGATTTGAATGGCAATCAGCCCCAGCATTTT.

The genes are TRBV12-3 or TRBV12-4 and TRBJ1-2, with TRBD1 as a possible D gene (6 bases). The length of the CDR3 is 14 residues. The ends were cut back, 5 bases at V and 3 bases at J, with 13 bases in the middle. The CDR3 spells CASSDLGGDYGYTF. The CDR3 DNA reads TGTGCCAGCAGTGACCTAGGGGGGGACTATGGCTACACCTTC.

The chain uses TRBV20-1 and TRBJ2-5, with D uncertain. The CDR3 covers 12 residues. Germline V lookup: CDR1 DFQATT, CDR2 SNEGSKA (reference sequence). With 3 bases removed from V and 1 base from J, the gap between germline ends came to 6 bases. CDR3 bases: TGCAGTGCTAGGCCTACCCAAGAGACCCAGTACTTC. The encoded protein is CSARPTQETQYF.

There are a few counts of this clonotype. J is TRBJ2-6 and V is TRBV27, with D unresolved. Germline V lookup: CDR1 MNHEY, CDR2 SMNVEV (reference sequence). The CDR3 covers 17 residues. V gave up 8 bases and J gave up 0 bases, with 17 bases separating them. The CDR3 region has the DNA TGTGCCAGCGGTCGCTCAGGAACGGTCTCTGGGGCCAACGTCCTGACTTTC. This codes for CASGRSGTVSGANVLTF.

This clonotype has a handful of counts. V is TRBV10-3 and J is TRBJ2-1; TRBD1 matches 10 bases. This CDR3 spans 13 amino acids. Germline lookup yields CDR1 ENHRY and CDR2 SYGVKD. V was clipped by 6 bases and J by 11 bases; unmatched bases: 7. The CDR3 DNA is TGTGCCATCAGCCCGGACAGGGGGAACAAGCAGTTCTTC. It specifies CAISPDRGNKQFF.

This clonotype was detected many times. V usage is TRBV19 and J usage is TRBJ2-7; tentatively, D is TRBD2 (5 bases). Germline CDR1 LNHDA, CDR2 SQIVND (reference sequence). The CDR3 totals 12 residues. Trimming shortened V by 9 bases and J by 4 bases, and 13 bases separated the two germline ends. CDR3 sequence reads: CASSRGLYEQYF. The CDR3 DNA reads TGTGCCAGCAGCCGAGGGTTGTACGAGCAGTACTTC.

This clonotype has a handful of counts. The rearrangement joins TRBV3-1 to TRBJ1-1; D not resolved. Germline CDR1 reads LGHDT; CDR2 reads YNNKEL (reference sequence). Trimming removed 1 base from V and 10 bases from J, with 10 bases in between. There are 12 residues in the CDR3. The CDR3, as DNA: TGTGCCAGCAGCCAAGGTGGCGGTGGAGCTTTCTTT. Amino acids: CASSQGGGGAFF.

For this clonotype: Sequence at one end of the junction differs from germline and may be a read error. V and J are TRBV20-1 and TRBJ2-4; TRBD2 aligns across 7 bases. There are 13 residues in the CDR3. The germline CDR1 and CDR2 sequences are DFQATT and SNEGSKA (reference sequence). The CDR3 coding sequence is TGCAGTGCTGAACGGGAGGCCAAAAACATGCAGTACTTC. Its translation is CSAEREAKNMQYF.

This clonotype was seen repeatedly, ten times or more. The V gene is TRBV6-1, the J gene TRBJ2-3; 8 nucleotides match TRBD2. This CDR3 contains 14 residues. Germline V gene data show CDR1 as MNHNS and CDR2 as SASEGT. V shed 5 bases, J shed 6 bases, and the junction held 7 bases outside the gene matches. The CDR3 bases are TGTGCCAGCAGTCCTGGACTAGCCAGCGATACGCAGTATTTT. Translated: CASSPGLASDTQYF.

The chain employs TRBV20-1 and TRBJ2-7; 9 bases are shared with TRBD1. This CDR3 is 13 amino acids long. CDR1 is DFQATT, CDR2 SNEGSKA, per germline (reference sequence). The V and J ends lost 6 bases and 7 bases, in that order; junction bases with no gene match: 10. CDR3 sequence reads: CSAGTGSLREQYF. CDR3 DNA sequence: TGCAGTGCCGGGACAGGGTCTTTGAGGGAGCAGTACTTC.

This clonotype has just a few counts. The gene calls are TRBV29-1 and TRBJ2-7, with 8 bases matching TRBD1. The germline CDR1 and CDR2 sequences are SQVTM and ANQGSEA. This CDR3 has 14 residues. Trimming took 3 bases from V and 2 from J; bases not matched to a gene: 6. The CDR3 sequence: CSVDGGQGAYEQYF. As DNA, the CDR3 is TGCAGCGTTGATGGAGGACAGGGCGCCTACGAGCAGTACTTC.

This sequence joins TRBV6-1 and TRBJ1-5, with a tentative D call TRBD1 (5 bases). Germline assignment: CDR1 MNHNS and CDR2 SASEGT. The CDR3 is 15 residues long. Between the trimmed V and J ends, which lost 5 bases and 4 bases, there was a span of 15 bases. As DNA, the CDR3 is TGTGCCAGCAGTCCGGGACCCCTCGGGAATCAGCCCCAGCATTTT. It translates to CASSPGPLGNQPQHF.

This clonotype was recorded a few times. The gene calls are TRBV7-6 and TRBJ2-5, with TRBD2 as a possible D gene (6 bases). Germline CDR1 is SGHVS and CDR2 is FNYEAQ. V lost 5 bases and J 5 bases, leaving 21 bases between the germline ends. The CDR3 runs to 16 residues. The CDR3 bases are TGTGCCAGCAGCCAGACTAGTTCTTTCTACGGGGAGACCCAGTACTTC. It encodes CASSQTSSFYGETQYF.

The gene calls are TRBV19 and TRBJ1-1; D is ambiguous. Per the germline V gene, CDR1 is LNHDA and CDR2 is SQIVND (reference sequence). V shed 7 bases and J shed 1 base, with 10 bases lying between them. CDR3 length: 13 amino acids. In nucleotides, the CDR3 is TGTGCCAGTACCAGTTGGGGGAACACTGAAGCTTTCTTT. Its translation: CASTSWGNTEAFF.

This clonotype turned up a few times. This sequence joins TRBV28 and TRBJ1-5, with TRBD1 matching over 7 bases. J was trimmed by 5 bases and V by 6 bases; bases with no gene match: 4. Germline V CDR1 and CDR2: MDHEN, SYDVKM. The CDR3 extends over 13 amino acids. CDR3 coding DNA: TGTGCCAGCAGGGAGGGGGCTCATCAGCCCCAGCATTTT. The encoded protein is CASREGAHQPQHF.

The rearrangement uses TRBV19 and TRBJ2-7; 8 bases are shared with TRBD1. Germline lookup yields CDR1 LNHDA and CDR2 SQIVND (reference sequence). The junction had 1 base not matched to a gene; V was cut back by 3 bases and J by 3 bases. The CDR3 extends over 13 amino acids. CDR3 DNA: TGTGCCAGTAGTATGACAGGGGACTACGAGCAGTACTTC. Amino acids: CASSMTGDYEQYF. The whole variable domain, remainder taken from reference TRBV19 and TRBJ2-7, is DGGITQSPKYLFRKEGQNVTLSCEQNLNHDAMYWYRQDPGQGLRLIYYSQIVNDFQKGDIAEGYSVSREKKESFPLTVTSAQKNPTAFYLCASSMTGDYEQYFGPGTRLTVT.

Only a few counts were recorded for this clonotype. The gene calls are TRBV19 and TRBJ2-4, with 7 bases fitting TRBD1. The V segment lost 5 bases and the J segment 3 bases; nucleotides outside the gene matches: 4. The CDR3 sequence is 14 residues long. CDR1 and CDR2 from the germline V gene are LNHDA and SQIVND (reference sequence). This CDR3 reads CASSHTGDKNIQYF. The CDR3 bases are TGTGCCAGTAGTCACACAGGGGACAAAAACATTCAGTACTTC.